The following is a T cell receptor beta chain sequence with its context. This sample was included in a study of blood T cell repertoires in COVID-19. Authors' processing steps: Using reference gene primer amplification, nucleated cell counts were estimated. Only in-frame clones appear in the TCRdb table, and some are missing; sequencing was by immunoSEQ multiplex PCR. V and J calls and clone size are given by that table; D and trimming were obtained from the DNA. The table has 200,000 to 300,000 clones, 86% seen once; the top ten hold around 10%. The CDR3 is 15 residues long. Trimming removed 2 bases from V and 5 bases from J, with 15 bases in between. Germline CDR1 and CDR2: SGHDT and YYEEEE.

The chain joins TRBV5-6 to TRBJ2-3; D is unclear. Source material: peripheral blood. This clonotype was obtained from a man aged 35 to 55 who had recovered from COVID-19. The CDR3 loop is CASSFNYPTGDTQYF. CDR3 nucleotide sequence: TGTGCCAGCAGCTTTAACTACCCAACTGGAGATACGCAGTATTTT.